These 21 T cell receptor beta chains were sequenced from one sample in a study of blood T cells in healthy people across ages. Then a second PCR, running roughly 7 to 11 cycles, was carried out with a sample-barcoded 5' primer and a J-beta primer mix. TCRdb passed the 5' RACE reads through MiXCR, listing each CDR3 protein once. The sample contains roughly 2 million distinct CDR3 sequences, 49% of which appear only once. Sequencing was carried out using blood. The origin of the receptors is a woman between 40 and 55 years old in good health.

J is TRBJ2-7 and V is TRBV6-5; TRBD2 might be the D (5 bases). The CDR3 is made up of 13 amino acids. Germline lookup yields CDR1 MNHEY and CDR2 SVGAGI. V shed 2 bases and J shed 6 bases, with 11 bases lying between them. The CDR3 protein is CASSYAEGLEQYF. DNA for the CDR3: TGTGCCAGCAGTTACGCTGAGGGTCTCGAGCAGTACTTC.

V gene TRBV12-3 or TRBV12-4 combines with J gene TRBJ1-4; a possible D gene is TRBD1 (6 bases). This CDR3 is built from 12 residues. V lost 4 bases to trimming and J lost 7 bases, with 7 bases between them. The CDR3 DNA follows: TGTGCCAGCAGTTCGACAGGTGAAAAACTGTTTTTT. It codes for CASSSTGEKLFF.

The chain employs TRBV4-3 and TRBJ2-1; 11 bases line up with TRBD1. CDR1 LGHNA and CDR2 YSLEER come from the germline V gene. J gave up 11 bases and V 2 bases, and 5 bases lay outside the gene matches. This CDR3 has 14 amino acids. The CDR3 nucleotides read TGCGCCAGCAGCCAATCGGACAGGGGGCAACAGCAGTTCTTC. Its protein is CASSQSDRGQQQFF.

The rearrangement joins TRBV5-5 to TRBJ2-7, with D possibly TRBD1 on 6 matching bases. Germline CDR1 reads SGHKS; CDR2 reads YYEKEE (reference sequence). This CDR3 region has 15 residues. The ends were cut back, 2 bases at V and 1 base at J, with 13 bases in the middle. CDR3 sequence: CASSLSGARSYEQYF. CDR3 sequence (DNA): TGTGCCAGCAGCTTATCAGGGGCAAGGTCCTACGAGCAGTACTTC.

The table lists this clonotype with a few counts. The genes are TRBV20-1 and TRBJ2-7, with 13 nucleotides matching TRBD2. The germline V gene encodes CDR1 DFQATT and CDR2 SNEGSKA (reference sequence). The CDR3 is 16 residues long. V lost 1 base to trimming and J lost 4 bases; unmatched junction nucleotides: 7. The CDR3 sequence: CSARGILAGGRYEQYF. CDR3 coding DNA: TGCAGTGCTAGAGGAATACTAGCGGGGGGGCGGTACGAGCAGTACTTC.

The genes are TRBV12-3 or TRBV12-4 and TRBJ2-1; maybe TRBD2 (6 bases). V lost 5 bases to trimming and J lost 0 bases, with 26 bases between them. This CDR3 is 20 amino acids long. The CDR3 bases are TGTGCCAGCAGTCCGAAGCGGGCCCAACCTATAACTAGCTCCTACAATGAGCAGTTCTTC. This gives the protein CASSPKRAQPITSSYNEQFF.

This clonotype was observed a single time. The V gene is TRBV21-1, the J gene TRBJ2-1; whether TRBD2, the table's D call, matches the DNA was not checked. TRBV21-1 counts as a pseudogene. The CDR3 contains 17 residues. The DNA for the CDR3 is TGTGCCAGCAGCAAAGAGGCGCGACTAGGGGGGTACAATGAGCAGTTCTTC. Its protein product is CASSKEARLGGYNEQFF.

V gene TRBV20-1 combines with J gene TRBJ1-2; D possibly corresponds to TRBD1 (5 bases). The CDR3 spans 15 residues. V was clipped by 0 bases and J by 6 bases, with 17 bases between them. Looked up from germline, CDR1 is DFQATT and CDR2 is SNEGSKA (reference sequence). CDR3 nucleotide sequence: TGCAGTGCTAGAGATGGTGCGGGGGGAAGGGATGGCTACACCTTC. Translating it yields CSARDGAGGRDGYTF.

The chain uses TRBV5-1 and TRBJ2-1; TRBD1 matches 7 bases. CDR3 size: 14 residues. Trimming removed 3 bases from V and 8 bases from J; junction bases left unmatched: 8. Germline V gene data show CDR1 as SGHRS and CDR2 as YFSETQ. CDR3 in amino acids: CASSSPPGGHEQFF. CDR3 nucleotide sequence: TGCGCCAGCAGCTCCCCCCCAGGGGGACATGAGCAGTTCTTC.

The CDR3 loop reads CASSYSTVVGAYEQYF. In nucleotides, the CDR3 is TGTGCCAGCAGTTACTCGACGGTAGTAGGGGCCTACGAGCAGTACTTC. The chain uses TRBV6-6 and TRBJ2-7; TRBD1 is a possible D gene (5 bases). This CDR3 region has 16 residues. Germline CDR1 reads MNHNY; CDR2 reads SVGAGI (reference sequence). Trimming stripped 0 bases from V and 2 bases from J, with 14 bases between.

The chain joins TRBV6-6 to TRBJ1-2; 11 bases are a match to TRBD1. In germline, CDR1 is MNHNY, CDR2 SVGAGI (reference sequence). The CDR3 covers 15 residues. Unmatched junction bases numbered 3, after V lost 2 bases and J lost 4 bases. The CDR3 coding sequence is TGTGCCAGCAGTTACCACGGGACAGGGGGCTATGGCTACACCTTC. Translation gives CASSYHGTGGYGYTF.

This clonotype came up once. The V and J genes are TRBV9 and TRBJ2-3; D is possibly TRBD2 (6 bases). This CDR3 is 16 amino acids long. Germline V gene sequence: CDR1 SGDLS, CDR2 YYNGEE. V lost 0 bases, J lost 4 bases, and 15 bases lay in between. This CDR3 is CASSVGWAGRSDTQYF. The CDR3 coding sequence is TGTGCCAGCAGCGTAGGATGGGCGGGGAGATCAGATACGCAGTATTTT.

This clonotype was picked up one time. V and J are TRBV20-1 and TRBJ2-3, with D perhaps matching TRBD2 (6 bases). Germline V gene sequence: CDR1 DFQATT, CDR2 SNEGSKA (reference sequence). CDR3 size: 15 residues. V dropped 2 bases and J dropped 1 base, with 13 bases sitting between them. Here the CDR3 reads CSARSAGWGTDTQYF. DNA of the CDR3: TGCAGTGCTAGATCGGCGGGGTGGGGCACAGATACGCAGTATTTT.

The sample holds one count of this clonotype. The rearrangement links TRBV4-3 to TRBJ2-5, with 7 bases matching TRBD1. CDR1 and CDR2 from the germline V gene are LGHNA and YSLEER. V trimming: 4 bases; J trimming: 6 bases; junction bases outside the gene matches: 11. The CDR3 spans 15 residues. CDR3 sequence: CASSPDRQGLKTQYF. Here the CDR3 DNA reads TGCGCCAGCAGCCCCGATAGACAGGGCCTTAAGACCCAGTACTTC.

This clonotype occurred a few times. The chain is built from TRBV7-2 and TRBJ2-2; 8 bases align to TRBD1. The CDR3 totals 15 residues. J lost 4 bases, V lost 5 bases, and 6 bases had no gene match. From germline, CDR1 is SGHTA and CDR2 FQGNSA. The CDR3 loop reads CASSLSGGPTGELFF. The CDR3 bases are TGTGCCAGCAGCCTCTCAGGGGGCCCCACCGGGGAGCTGTTTTTT.

The chain recombines TRBV4-1 with TRBJ1-4; D not resolved. The V end was cut by 0 bases, the J end by 0 bases, with 11 bases between. This CDR3 spans 17 amino acids. Germline V gene lookup returns CDR1 MGHRA and CDR2 YSYEKL. The CDR3 sequence is CASSQDRGAATNEKLFF. The DNA of the CDR3 is TGCGCCAGCAGCCAAGACCGGGGTGCTGCAACTAATGAAAAACTGTTTTTT.

This clonotype was found a few times. V usage is TRBV4-3 and J usage is TRBJ1-2; the D is unclear. Per germline, CDR1 LGHNA and CDR2 YSLEER. The CDR3 spans 12 residues. CDR3 in DNA: TGCACCGTTCCGGTGTCCAAAACCGGCTACACCTTC. This encodes CTVPVSKTGYTF.

V and J are TRBV28 and TRBJ1-1; possibly TRBD1 for D (5 bases). V was trimmed by 7 bases and J by 8 bases, leaving 17 bases between them. The CDR3 length is 13 residues. Germline loops: CDR1 MDHEN, CDR2 SYDVKM. CDR3 sequence (DNA): TGTGCCAGCAAGGAAGTGGACAAGGAGGAAGCTTTCTTT. Protein product: CASKEVDKEEAFF. Looking up the rest from reference TRBV28 and TRBJ1-1 gives the full variable domain: DVKVTQSSRYLVKRTGEKVFLECVQDMDHENMFWYRQDPGLGLRLIYFSYDVKMKEKGDIPEGYSVSREKKERFSLILESASTNQTSMYLCASKEVDKEEAFFGQGTRLTVV.

V gene TRBV7-2 combines with J gene TRBJ2-5; perhaps TRBD2 as D (5 bases). The CDR3 contains 15 residues. V was trimmed by 3 bases and J by 11 bases, leaving 22 bases between them. Germline CDR1 is SGHTA and CDR2 is FQGNSA. CDR3 nucleotides: TGTGCCAGCAGCTTGGCTAGCACCCCTCAGAGAGAGCAGTACTTC. Residues: CASSLASTPQREQYF.

This clonotype is a singleton in its sample. The J gene is TRBJ2-1, the V gene TRBV25-1, with D hard to call. Germline loops: CDR1 MGHDK, CDR2 SYGVNS. This CDR3 spans 13 amino acids. Deletions cut 5 bases from V and 9 bases from J, with 14 bases between. The CDR3 region is CASSPSPFGEQFF. CDR3 bases: TGTGCCAGCAGTCCTAGTCCGTTTGGTGAGCAGTTCTTC.

V and J are TRBV3-1 and TRBJ2-1, with 14 bases matching TRBD2. The end of the DNA aligns better with TRBJ2-7, so the J call may be wrong. The V gene's germline CDR1 is LGHDT and CDR2 YNNKEL (reference sequence). This CDR3 has 16 amino acids. The CDR3 spells CASSKTSGGGYNEQYF. The CDR3 region has the DNA TGTGCCAGCAGTAAGACTAGCGGGGGGGGATACAATGAGCAGTACTTC.